Following are 21 T cell receptor beta chains from one sample sequenced in a study of beta chain features in type 1 diabetes. Reverse transcribing all isolated RNA meant expressed TCRB transcripts were sequenced. The repertoire was sequenced with immunoSEQ multiplex PCR; TCRdb's copy has only in-frame clones and lacks some. The profile shows over 100,000 clones, approximately 39% of them singletons. Specimen: stem cell memory CD4+ T cells from blood. Receptors were obtained from a woman aged 18-29 years in good health.

The chain joins TRBV19 to TRBJ2-1; TRBD2 might be the D (6 bases). The V end was cut by 5 bases, the J end by 1 base, with 24 bases between. The germline V gene has CDR1 LNHDA and CDR2 SQIVND (reference sequence). The CDR3 extends over 19 amino acids. The CDR3 sequence is CASSPTGLRGLGSYNEQFF. CDR3 sequence (DNA): TGTGCCAGTAGTCCAACGGGACTTCGGGGCCTTGGATCCTACAATGAGCAGTTCTTC.

This clone showed up just a few times. The chain carries TRBV28 and TRBJ1-5, with D hard to call. This CDR3 comprises 13 residues. Germline loops: CDR1 MDHEN, CDR2 SYDVKM. With 3 bases removed from V and 7 bases from J, the gap between germline ends came to 10 bases. CDR3 bases: TGTGCCAGCAGTTTCACGATCGCGCAGCCCCAGCATTTT. This sequence encodes CASSFTIAQPQHF.

The CDR3 reads CAISDPGLAVNSYNEQFF. CDR3 DNA: TGTGCCATCAGTGACCCGGGACTAGCGGTAAACTCCTACAATGAGCAGTTCTTC. This chain connects TRBV10-3 to TRBJ2-1, with 11 bases that match TRBD2. CDR3 length equals 18 residues. V dropped 3 bases and J dropped 0; count of bases not matched to a gene: 7. Germline CDR1 is ENHRY and CDR2 is SYGVKD.

The V and J genes are TRBV30 and TRBJ1-2, with a tentative D call TRBD1 (6 bases). Deletions cut 0 bases from V and 4 bases from J, with 9 bases between. The CDR3 loop spans 13 amino acids. Per the germline V gene, CDR1 is GTSNPN and CDR2 is SVGIG (reference sequence). The CDR3 region is CAWSVGGAYGYTF. The CDR3 coding sequence is TGTGCCTGGAGTGTAGGGGGGGCCTATGGCTACACCTTC.

The V and J genes are TRBV5-1 and TRBJ1-2, with unresolved D. The V end lost 4 bases, the J end lost 3 bases, and 10 bases lay between the germline ends. The CDR3 loop spans 13 amino acids. Germline V lookup: CDR1 SGHRS, CDR2 YFSETQ. CDR3 protein: CASSQGGDYGYTF. CDR3 nucleotides: TGCGCCAGCAGCCAAGGCGGAGACTATGGCTACACCTTC. Looking up the rest from reference TRBV5-1 and TRBJ1-2 gives the full variable domain: KAGVTQTPRYLIKTRGQQVTLSCSPISGHRSVSWYQQTPGQGLQFLFEYFSETQRNKGNFPGRFSGRQFSNSRSEMNVSTLELGDSALYLCASSQGGDYGYTFGSGTRLTVV.

The rearrangement uses TRBV7-2 and TRBJ2-5; D uncertain. CDR3 length equals 15 residues. V lost 4 bases and J lost 3, with 15 bases in between. The V gene's germline CDR1 is SGHTA and CDR2 FQGNSA. CDR3 DNA sequence: TGTGCCAGCAGCTGGGCTGTAGATTCTAAAGAGACCCAGTACTTC. Translated: CASSWAVDSKETQYF.

This clone was observed a handful of times. The CDR3 DNA sequence: TGTGCCAGCAGCCCGGGCGGGAGGGAAGAGACCCAGTACTTC. Protein product: CASSPGGREETQYF. The chain links TRBV5-4 to TRBJ2-5; 9 bases map to TRBD2. This CDR3 region has 14 residues. From germline, CDR1 is SGHNT and CDR2 YYREEE (reference sequence). V trimming: 4 bases; J trimming: 3 bases; junction bases outside the gene matches: 4.

As DNA, the CDR3 is TGTGCCAGCAGCCTCCGAACACGCGGGGATGAGCAGTTCTTC. This sequence encodes CASSLRTRGDEQFF. This chain links TRBV11-3 with TRBJ2-1; a weak D match, TRBD2 (6 bases). CDR1 SGHNT and CDR2 YENEEA come from the germline V gene. The CDR3 sequence is 14 residues long. Trimming removed 5 bases from V and 8 bases from J, with 16 bases in between.

The chain couples TRBV5-1 to TRBJ2-1; 14 bases align to TRBD2. J lost 4 bases, V lost 4 bases, and 10 bases had no gene match. This CDR3 has 18 residues. Germline-derived CDR1 and CDR2 are SGHRS and YFSETQ. The CDR3 protein is CASSAGTSGSWGYNEQFF. Written as DNA, the CDR3 is TGCGCCAGCAGCGCCGGGACTAGCGGGAGCTGGGGGTACAATGAGCAGTTCTTC.

This clone has only a few counts. The rearrangement uses TRBV6-6 and TRBJ1-3; 7 bases are shared with TRBD1. CDR3 size: 15 residues. Per germline, CDR1 MNHNY and CDR2 SVGAGI (reference sequence). With V trimmed by 2 bases and J by 1 base, 2 bases remained unmatched. CDR3 in amino acids: CASSYETGSGNTIYF. CDR3 nucleotide sequence: TGTGCCAGCAGTTACGAGACAGGGTCTGGAAACACCATATATTTT.

This clone has a single count. The rearrangement uses TRBV6-9 and TRBJ2-2, with TRBD2 as a possible D gene (5 bases). Germline V gene data show CDR1 as MNHGY and CDR2 as SVAAGI. V was pared by 1 base and J by 1 base, with 7 bases between. The CDR3 spans 15 residues. CDR3 protein: CASSYCTRNTGELFF. CDR3 sequence (DNA): TGTGCCAGCAGTTATTGTACTAGGAACACCGGGGAGCTGTTTTTT.

Turning to this clone: One junction end disagrees with the germline gene, perhaps due to a read error. Other DNA variants within this sample encode the same CDR3. The chain is built from TRBV28 and TRBJ2-7, with D unresolved. CDR1 and CDR2 from the germline V gene are MDHEN and SYDVKM. The CDR3 spans 12 residues. DNA of the CDR3: TGTGCCAGTAGTTCCTTCTCCTACGAGCAGTACTTC. Encoded protein: CASSSFSYEQYF.

V and J are TRBV27 and TRBJ2-1, with TRBD2 matching 12 bases. CDR3 length equals 16 residues. Germline values: CDR1 MNHEY, CDR2 SMNVEV (reference sequence). After removal of 2 bases from V and 6 bases from J, the junction contained 5 bases not matched to a gene. The CDR3 coding sequence is TGTGCCAGCAGTTTAATCCCTAGCGGGAGGGCCAATGAGCAGTTCTTC. This gives the protein CASSLIPSGRANEQFF.

This clone was counted only a few times. The J gene is TRBJ2-5, the V gene TRBV7-9; D call uncertain. Germline values: CDR1 SEHNR, CDR2 FQNEAQ (reference sequence). Trimming took off 5 bases at V and 3 bases at J, with 13 bases between the two ends. The CDR3 loop spans 14 amino acids. The CDR3 nucleotides read TGTGCCAGCAGCCTTCGTGGAGCAAAAGAGACCCAGTACTTC. Translating it yields CASSLRGAKETQYF.

The chain employs TRBV5-1 and TRBJ2-1, with 10 bases fitting TRBD2. The trim removed 5 bases at V and 4 bases at J, leaving 3 bases unmatched. Per germline, CDR1 SGHRS and CDR2 YFSETQ. This CDR3 comprises 14 residues. CDR3 sequence reads: CASRGTSVYNEQFF. In DNA, the CDR3 is TGCGCCAGCAGGGGGACTAGCGTATACAATGAGCAGTTCTTC. The variable domain in full, with the rest retrieved from reference TRBV5-1 and TRBJ2-1, is KAGVTQTPRYLIKTRGQQVTLSCSPISGHRSVSWYQQTPGQGLQFLFEYFSETQRNKGNFPGRFSGRQFSNSRSEMNVSTLELGDSALYLCASRGTSVYNEQFFGPGTRLTVL.

The V call is TRBV7-2, the J call TRBJ1-2; D remains unclear. The CDR3 runs 13 residues. Trimming cost V 2 bases and J 4 bases, with 8 bases left between them. Germline V gene lookup returns CDR1 SGHTA and CDR2 FQGNSA. CDR3 protein: CASSLYPGYGYTF. CDR3 nucleotides: TGTGCCAGCAGCTTATACCCGGGCTATGGCTACACCTTC.

The chain has TRBV5-1 and TRBJ2-1, with unresolved D. Germline loops: CDR1 SGHRS, CDR2 YFSETQ. Trimming removed 5 bases from V and 4 bases from J, with 7 bases in between. CDR3 length: 12 residues. The CDR3 loop is CASSSGYNEQFF. The DNA for the CDR3 is TGCGCCAGCAGTTCAGGATACAATGAGCAGTTCTTC.

The V call is TRBV9, the J call TRBJ2-1; TRBD1 matches 10 bases. With V trimmed by 4 bases and J by 10 bases, 14 bases remained unmatched. The germline V gene has CDR1 SGDLS and CDR2 YYNGEE. The CDR3 runs to 16 residues. This CDR3 reads CASSSGQGVFPIEQFF. The CDR3 DNA sequence: TGTGCCAGCAGCTCAGGACAGGGGGTTTTCCCGATAGAGCAGTTCTTC.

The chain combines TRBV5-1 with TRBJ2-3; unclear D gene. Germline V gives CDR1 SGHRS, CDR2 YFSETQ. Deletions cut 0 bases from V and 0 bases from J, with 11 bases between. CDR3 size: 16 residues. The CDR3, as DNA: TGCGCCAGCAGCTTGGATCCAGGCCTAAGCACAGATACGCAGTATTTT. Its protein is CASSLDPGLSTDTQYF.

This clone appeared a few times. The CDR3 loop is CASSPARINTEAFF. In DNA, the CDR3 is TGTGCCAGCTCACCAGCTAGGATAAACACTGAAGCTTTCTTT. The chain carries TRBV18 and TRBJ1-1, with unresolved D. With 2 bases removed from V and 2 bases from J, the gap between germline ends came to 9 bases. The CDR3 loop spans 14 amino acids. Germline CDR1 and CDR2: KGHSH and LQKENI.

The chain recombines TRBV15 with TRBJ2-7, with a possible D match to TRBD2 (5 bases). The germline V gene has CDR1 LNHNV and CDR2 YYDKDF (reference sequence). The CDR3 loop spans 15 amino acids. Trimming stripped 0 bases from V and 5 bases from J, with 14 bases between. The CDR3: CATSRDRGSIDEQYF. CDR3 nucleotide sequence: TGTGCCACCAGCAGAGATCGAGGGAGCATAGACGAGCAGTACTTC.